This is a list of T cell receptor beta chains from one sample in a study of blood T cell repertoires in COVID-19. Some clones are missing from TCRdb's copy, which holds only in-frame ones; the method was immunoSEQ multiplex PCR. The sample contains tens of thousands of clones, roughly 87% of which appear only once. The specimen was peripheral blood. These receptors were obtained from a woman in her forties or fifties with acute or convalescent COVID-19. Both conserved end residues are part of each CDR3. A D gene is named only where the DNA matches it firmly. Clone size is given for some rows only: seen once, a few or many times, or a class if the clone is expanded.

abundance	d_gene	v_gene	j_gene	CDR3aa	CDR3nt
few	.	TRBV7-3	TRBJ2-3	CASSPYAVGVGTDTQYF	TGTGCCAGCAGCCCCTATGCCGTAGGGGTAGGCACAGATACGCAGTATTTT
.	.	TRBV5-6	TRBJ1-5	CASSLFGYGVSNQPQHF	TGTGCCAGCAGCTTGTTTGGTTACGGAGTTAGCAATCAGCCCCAGCATTTT
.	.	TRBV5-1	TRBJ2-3	CASSPRMGSDTQYF	TGCGCCAGCAGCCCACGGATGGGCTCAGATACGCAGTATTTT
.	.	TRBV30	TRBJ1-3	CAWGLGAGNTIYF	TGTGCCTGGGGCCTGGGCGCTGGAAACACCATATATTTT
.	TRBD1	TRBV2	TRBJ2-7	CASSEGQGAFSYEQYF	TGTGCCAGCAGCGAGGGACAGGGGGCATTCTCCTACGAGCAGTACTTC
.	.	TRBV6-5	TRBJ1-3	CASNGGAGWNTIYF	TGTGCCAGCAACGGGGGAGCGGGCTGGAACACCATATATTTT
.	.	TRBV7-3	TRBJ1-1	CASSPTGVGTEAFF	TGTGCCAGCAGCCCTACGGGGGTAGGGACTGAAGCTTTCTTT
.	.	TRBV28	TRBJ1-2	CASGSAAGSNYGYTF	TGTGCCAGCGGCTCGGCAGCCGGGTCCAACTATGGCTACACCTTC
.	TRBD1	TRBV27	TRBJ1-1	CASSQTGQGRNTEAFF	TGTGCCAGCAGTCAGACGGGACAGGGTCGAAACACTGAAGCTTTCTTT
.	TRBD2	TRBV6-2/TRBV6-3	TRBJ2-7	CASSSGLAGGEQYF	TGTGCCAGCAGTTCGGGACTAGCAGGAGGTGAGCAGTACTTC
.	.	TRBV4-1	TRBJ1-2	CASSQVADPNYGYTF	TGCGCCAGCAGCCAAGTAGCGGACCCTAACTATGGCTACACCTTC
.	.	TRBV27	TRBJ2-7	CASSYVSGSYEQYF	TGTGCCAGCAGTTACGTTAGCGGCTCCTACGAGCAGTACTTC
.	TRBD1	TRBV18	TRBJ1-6	CASSQGGGENSPLHF	TGTGCCAGCTCCCAGGGGGGCGGCGAAAATTCACCCCTCCACTTT
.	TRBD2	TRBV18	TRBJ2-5	CASSPGALAGKETQYF	TGTGCCAGCTCACCAGGGGCACTAGCGGGAAAAGAGACCCAGTACTTC
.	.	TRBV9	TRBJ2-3	CASSFSTDTQYF	TGTGCCAGCAGCTTCTCCACAGATACGCAGTATTTT
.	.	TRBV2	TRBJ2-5	CASKERQETQYF	TGTGCCAGCAAGGAGCGCCAAGAGACCCAGTACTTC